This T cell receptor beta chain was observed in a study of spatial heterogeneity in lung cancer. About the study: The count of detected beta-chain sequences consistently exceeded that of alpha-chain sequences. Notes on the study in general: Expanded alpha and beta TCR counts within tumors tracked tumor mutation counts.

TCRdb itself ran the 5' RACE reads through MiXCR, one entry per CDR3 protein. The sample holds thousands of distinct CDR3 sequences, under 55% seen once. V was clipped by 6 bases and J by 3 bases; unmatched bases: 8. Germline V gene data show CDR1 as MNHNY and CDR2 as SVGAGI (reference sequence). The CDR3 is 14 residues long. Documented time point: sample taken at primary tumor resection. This clonotype was observed a handful of times. Its antigen remains unidentified. The V and J genes are TRBV6-6 and TRBJ2-7; 7 nucleotides align to TRBD1. The input for sequencing was lung tumor tissue, taken at surgery. The source of this sequence is a male donor with early-stage non-small cell lung cancer. CDR3 DNA sequence: TGTGCCAGCAGCTTTCTTGACAGGGTCTACGAGCAGTACTTC. It translates to CASSFLDRVYEQYF.